The 3 T cell receptor beta chains below come from one sample, sequenced in a study of T cell responses to AZD1222 COVID-19 vaccine. Some clones are missing from TCRdb's copy, which holds only in-frame ones; the method was immunoSEQ multiplex PCR. The data contain some 140,000 clones, more than 85% of them singletons. This material consisted of peripheral blood, taken 28 days after the second AZD1222 dose. These receptors came from an adult who received the AZD1222 COVID-19 vaccine.

The V gene is TRBV24-1, the J gene TRBJ2-5; D is unresolved. The germline V and J ends were trimmed by 7 bases and 5 bases, with 16 bases remaining between them. The CDR3 extends over 14 amino acids. Germline V CDR1 and CDR2: KGHDR, SFDVKD. The CDR3 DNA reads TGTGCCACCAGCCGTGGGGAATCGCGGGAGACCCAGTACTTC. It specifies CATSRGESRETQYF.

The chain links TRBV7-2 to TRBJ2-7, with a possible D match to TRBD2 (5 bases). Trimming took 4 bases from V and 6 from J, leaving 16 bases between them. The CDR3 runs 14 residues. The V gene's germline CDR1 is SGHTA and CDR2 FQGNSA. DNA of the CDR3: TGTGCCAGCAGCTGGGCGGGCGAGGGATCCGAGCAGTACGTC. Amino acids: CASSWAGEGSEQYV.

This chain connects TRBV5-1 to TRBJ2-1; TRBD2 matches 8 bases. The CDR3 loop spans 17 amino acids. Germline loops: CDR1 SGHRS, CDR2 YFSETQ. With V trimmed by 5 bases and J by 3 bases, 13 bases remained unmatched. This chain's CDR3 is CASSRGVSSGNYNEQFF. As DNA, the CDR3 is TGCGCCAGCAGTAGGGGGGTCAGTAGCGGGAACTACAATGAGCAGTTCTTC. The whole variable domain, filled in from reference TRBV5-1 and TRBJ2-1, reads KAGVTQTPRYLIKTRGQQVTLSCSPISGHRSVSWYQQTPGQGLQFLFEYFSETQRNKGNFPGRFSGRQFSNSRSEMNVSTLELGDSALYLCASSRGVSSGNYNEQFFGPGTRLTVL.